This is a list of T cell receptor beta chains from one sample in a study of CD8 T cells in Susac syndrome. TCRdb re-called the immunoSEQ multiplex PCR reads through MiXCR, storing one row per CDR3 protein. The profile shows around 80,000 distinct CDR3 sequences, around 94% of them singletons. The sequenced material came from CD8+ T cells from PBMCs. The receptors come from a human donor with Susac syndrome. Both conserved end residues are part of each CDR3. D genes are given only for firm matches. A clone size is listed for some rows: how often the clone was seen (once, few, many), or a class if it is expanded.

j_call	clone_size	cdr3_length	d_call	v_call	cdr3_nt	cdr3_aa
TRBJ2-5	once	15	TRBD2	TRBV7-6	TGTGCCAGCAGAGGACTAGCGGTGCAACAAGAGACCCAGTACTTC	CASRGLAVQQETQYF
TRBJ1-1	-	11	-	TRBV2	TGTGCCAGCTGGGGGGAGGTGAAAGCTTTCTTT	CASWGEVKAFF
TRBJ2-4	-	17	TRBD2	TRBV9	TGTGCCAGCAGCGGCGGACTAGCGGGGGGGAACAAAAACATTCAGTACTTC	CASSGGLAGGNKNIQYF
TRBJ1-2	-	12	-	TRBV6-1	TGTGCCACCTGGGCCTACCGCTATGGCTACACCTTC	CATWAYRYGYTF
TRBJ2-7	-	12	TRBD2	TRBV7-2	TGTGCCAGCAGCTTCCGGGGGGACGAGCAGTACTTC	CASSFRGDEQYF
TRBJ2-5	-	15	TRBD2	TRBV6-4	TGTGCCAGCAGTGTTCGAGCGGGGGGCCAAGAGACCCAGTACTTC	CASSVRAGGQETQYF
TRBJ1-1	-	13	-	TRBV4-1	TGCGCCAGCAGCCAATGGGGGGACACTGAAGCTTTCTTT	CASSQWGDTEAFF
TRBJ2-5	-	11	-	TRBV2	TGTGCCAGCAGGGTACAAGAGACCCAGTACTTC	CASRVQETQYF
TRBJ1-6	-	15	-	TRBV14	TGTGCCAGCAGCCAACCGACAGGAATTAATTCACCCCTCCACTTT	CASSQPTGINSPLHF
TRBJ2-1	-	14	TRBD2	TRBV12-3/TRBV12-4	TGTGCCAGCGGGGGGGGGTATTCCTACAATGAGCAGTTCTTC	CASGGGYSYNEQFF
TRBJ2-7	-	15	-	TRBV7-9	TGTGCCAGCAGTCCTCCCCAGGGGCCCTCGGGCGAGCAGTACTTC	CASSPPQGPSGEQYF
TRBJ2-4	-	15	-	TRBV27	TGTGCCAGCAGCTCCCTCGTTGAAGCCAAAAACATTCAGTACTTC	CASSSLVEAKNIQYF
TRBJ2-7	once	13	-	TRBV3-1	TGTGCCAGCAGCCAAGAAAGACAGTACGAGCAGTACTTC	CASSQERQYEQYF
TRBJ2-1	-	14	-	TRBV20-1	TGCAGTGCTAGAGATTCGGGTATTGACAATGAGCAGTTCTTC	CSARDSGIDNEQFF
TRBJ2-1	-	13	-	TRBV19	TGTGCCAGTACTCTCAGCTCCTACAATGAGCAGTTCTTC	CASTLSSYNEQFF
TRBJ2-5	-	13	-	TRBV7-2	TGTGCCAGCAGCTCGGACGCGCAAGAGACCCAGTACTTC	CASSSDAQETQYF
TRBJ1-1	-	13	-	TRBV25-1	TGTGCCAGCACTGAACAGGAAGAGACTGAAGCTTTCTTT	CASTEQEETEAFF
TRBJ2-3	-	13	-	TRBV6-5	TGTGCCAGCAGTTACTCTTGGGGAGATACGCAGTATTTT	CASSYSWGDTQYF
TRBJ2-1	-	19	-	TRBV29-1	TGCAGCGTTGAAGGTTATCGCGGGGCCATCCAGAGCTCCTACAATGAGCAGTTCTTC	CSVEGYRGAIQSSYNEQFF
TRBJ1-5	-	19	-	TRBV12-3/TRBV12-4	TGTGCCAGCAGTCCCAACCGGGACGGAGTCGTTCTTAGCAATCAGCCCCAGCATTTT	CASSPNRDGVVLSNQPQHF
TRBJ1-3	-	14	-	TRBV28	TGTGCCACCAGTTTAGGGTCGGAAGGAAACACCATATATTTT	CATSLGSEGNTIYF
TRBJ2-3	-	15	TRBD1	TRBV2	TGTGCCAGCGGAAGGGGGCAAGGGGAAATAGATACGCAGTATTTT	CASGRGQGEIDTQYF
TRBJ2-5	-	13	TRBD1	TRBV12-5	TGTGCTAGTGGTCCAGGGGGACGTTCGACCCAGTACTTC	CASGPGGRSTQYF
TRBJ2-7	-	16	-	TRBV27	TGTGCCAGCAGTCCATTCCCCGAGACAGGTATTTACGAGCAGTACTTC	CASSPFPETGIYEQYF
TRBJ2-2	-	13	-	TRBV27	TGTGCCAGCAGCCACAGGGAGTACGGGGAGCTGTTTTTT	CASSHREYGELFF
TRBJ1-1	-	13	-	TRBV30	TGTGCCTGGAGTATGGGACCCAACACTGAAGCTTTCTTT	CAWSMGPNTEAFF
TRBJ2-3	-	14	TRBD2	TRBV2	TGTGCCACATACCTTGTAGCGGGGGAAGATACGCAGTATTTT	CATYLVAGEDTQYF
TRBJ1-1	-	14	-	TRBV9	TGTGCCAGCAGCGTAGCCGCAGGGGCTAATGAAGCTTTCTTT	CASSVAAGANEAFF
TRBJ1-6	-	15	-	TRBV4-3	TGCGCCAGCAGCCAAGTTCAAGGGAGAAGCTCACCCCTCCACTTT	CASSQVQGRSSPLHF
TRBJ1-5	-	12	-	TRBV27	TGTGCCAGCAGTGAGAGCAATCAGCCCCAGCATTTT	CASSESNQPQHF
TRBJ2-2	-	18	-	TRBV7-9	TGTGCCAGCAGCTCCTCCCTGGAGTTGGCTTTGAACACCGGGGAGCTGTTTTTT	CASSSSLELALNTGELFF
TRBJ1-2	-	16	TRBD1	TRBV9	TGTGCCAGCAGCGTAGACCGACAGGGATGGGCCTATGGCTACACCTTC	CASSVDRQGWAYGYTF
TRBJ2-1	-	13	-	TRBV29-1	TGCAGCGCCGACAGGAGCTCCTACAATGAGCAGTTCTTC	CSADRSSYNEQFF